The source of this TCR beta chain is a study of beta chain features in type 1 diabetes. Study observations and caveats: There were fewer insertions and more deletions at the VDJ junctions of type 1 diabetes patients.

V shed 5 bases and J shed 0 bases, with 10 bases lying between them. The germline CDR1 and CDR2 sequences are SEHNR and FQNEAQ (reference sequence). The CDR3 is 14 residues long. Every donor provided one heparinised blood draw, which averaged about 110 mL. This clone came up many times. Its antigen is currently unknown. Sequencing targeted expressed TCRB transcripts, as all isolated RNA had been reverse transcribed. The repertoire was sequenced with immunoSEQ multiplex PCR; TCRdb's copy has only in-frame clones and lacks some. The sample consists of some 230,000 clones, about 10% of them appearing once.

The clonotype originates from a woman in her late teens or twenties in good health. The chain recombines TRBV7-9 with TRBJ2-5, with D maybe TRBD2 (5 bases). Sequencing was performed on naive CD4+ T cells from blood. The CDR3 spells CASSPGRYQETQYF. In nucleotides, the CDR3 is TGTGCCAGCAGCCCGGGAAGATACCAAGAGACCCAGTACTTC.